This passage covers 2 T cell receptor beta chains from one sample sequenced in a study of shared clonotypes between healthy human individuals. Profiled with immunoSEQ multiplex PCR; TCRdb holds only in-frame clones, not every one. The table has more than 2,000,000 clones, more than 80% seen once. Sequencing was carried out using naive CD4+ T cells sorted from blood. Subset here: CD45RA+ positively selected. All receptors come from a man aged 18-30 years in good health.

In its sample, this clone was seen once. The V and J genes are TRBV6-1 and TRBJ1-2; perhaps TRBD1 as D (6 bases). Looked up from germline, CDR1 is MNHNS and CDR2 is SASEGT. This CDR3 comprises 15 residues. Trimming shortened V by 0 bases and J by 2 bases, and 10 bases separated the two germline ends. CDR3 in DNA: TGTGCCAGCAGTGAAGCGGCTCAGGGGAACTATGGCTACACCTTC. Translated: CASSEAAQGNYGYTF.

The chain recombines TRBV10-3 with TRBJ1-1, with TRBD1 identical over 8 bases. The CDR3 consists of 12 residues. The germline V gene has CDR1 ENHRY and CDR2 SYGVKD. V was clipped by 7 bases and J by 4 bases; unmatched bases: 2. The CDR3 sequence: CAIMQGATEAFF. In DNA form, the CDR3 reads TGTGCCATCATGCAGGGGGCCACTGAAGCTTTCTTT.